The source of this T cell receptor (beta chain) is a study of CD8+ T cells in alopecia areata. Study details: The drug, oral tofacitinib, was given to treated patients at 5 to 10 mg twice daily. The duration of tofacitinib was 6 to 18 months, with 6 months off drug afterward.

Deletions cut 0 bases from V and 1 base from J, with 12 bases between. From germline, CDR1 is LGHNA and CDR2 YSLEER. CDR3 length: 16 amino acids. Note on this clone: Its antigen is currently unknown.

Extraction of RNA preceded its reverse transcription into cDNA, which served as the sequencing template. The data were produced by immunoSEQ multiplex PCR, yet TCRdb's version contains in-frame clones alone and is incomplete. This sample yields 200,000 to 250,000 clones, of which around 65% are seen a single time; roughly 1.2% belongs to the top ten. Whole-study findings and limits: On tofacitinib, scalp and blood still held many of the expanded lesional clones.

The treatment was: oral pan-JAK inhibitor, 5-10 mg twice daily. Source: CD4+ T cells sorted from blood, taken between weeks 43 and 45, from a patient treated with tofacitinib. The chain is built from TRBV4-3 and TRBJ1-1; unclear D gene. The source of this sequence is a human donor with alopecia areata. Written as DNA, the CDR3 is TGCGCCAGCAGCCAAGATTTCCGGGGAAAGAACACTGAAGCTTTCTTT. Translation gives CASSQDFRGKNTEAFF.